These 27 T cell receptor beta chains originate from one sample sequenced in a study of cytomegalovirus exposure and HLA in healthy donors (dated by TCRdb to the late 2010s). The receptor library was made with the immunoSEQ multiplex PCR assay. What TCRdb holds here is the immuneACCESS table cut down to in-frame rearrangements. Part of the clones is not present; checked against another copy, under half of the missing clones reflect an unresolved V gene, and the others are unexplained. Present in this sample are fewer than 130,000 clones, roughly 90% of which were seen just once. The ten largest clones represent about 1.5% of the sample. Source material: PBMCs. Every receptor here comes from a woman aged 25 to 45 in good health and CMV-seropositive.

The CDR3 DNA follows: TGTGCCAGCAGCTTATGGACAGGGACCTATAATTCACCCCTCCACTTT. It specifies CASSLWTGTYNSPLHF. The chain combines TRBV5-6 with TRBJ1-6; 8 bases agree with TRBD1. The V gene's germline CDR1 is SGHDT and CDR2 YYEEEE. Losses at the gene ends were 2 bases for V and 2 bases for J; bases not matched to a gene: 3. This CDR3 is 16 amino acids long.

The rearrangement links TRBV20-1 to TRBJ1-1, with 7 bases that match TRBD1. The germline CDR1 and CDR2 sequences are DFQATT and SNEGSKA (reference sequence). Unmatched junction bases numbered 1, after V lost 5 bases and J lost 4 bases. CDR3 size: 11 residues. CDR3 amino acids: CSADRATEAFF. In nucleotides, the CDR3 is TGCAGTGCTGACAGGGCCACTGAAGCTTTCTTT.

CDR3 in DNA: TGTGCCAGCGGGAGCACCGACTACGAGCAGTACTTC. It encodes CASGSTDYEQYF. The chain recombines TRBV9 with TRBJ2-7; TRBD2 is a possible D gene (5 bases). This CDR3 spans 12 amino acids. V lost 7 bases and J lost 3, with 11 bases in between. Germline V CDR1 and CDR2: SGDLS, YYNGEE.

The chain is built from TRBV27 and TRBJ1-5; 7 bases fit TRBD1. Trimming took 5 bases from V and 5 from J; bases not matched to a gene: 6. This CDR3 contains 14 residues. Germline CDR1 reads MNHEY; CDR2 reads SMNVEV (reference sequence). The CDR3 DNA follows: TGTGCCAGCAGTCTCGGACAGGTTGATCAGCCCCAGCATTTT. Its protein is CASSLGQVDQPQHF.

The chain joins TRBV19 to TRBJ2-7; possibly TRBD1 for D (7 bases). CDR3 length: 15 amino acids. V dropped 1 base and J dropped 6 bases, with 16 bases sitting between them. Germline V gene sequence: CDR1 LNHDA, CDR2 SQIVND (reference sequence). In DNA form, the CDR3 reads TGTGCCAGTAGTATAGGAGGGGGCGGGATCAGCGAGCAGTACTTC. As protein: CASSIGGGGISEQYF.

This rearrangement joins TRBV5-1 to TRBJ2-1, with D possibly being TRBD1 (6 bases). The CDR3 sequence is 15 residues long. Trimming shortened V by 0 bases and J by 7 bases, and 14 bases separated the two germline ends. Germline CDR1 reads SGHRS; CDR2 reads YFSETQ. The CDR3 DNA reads TGCGCCAGCAGCTTGGAGGGCAGGGGAATGAATGAGCAGTTCTTC. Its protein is CASSLEGRGMNEQFF. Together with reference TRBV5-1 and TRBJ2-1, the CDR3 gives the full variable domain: KAGVTQTPRYLIKTRGQQVTLSCSPISGHRSVSWYQQTPGQGLQFLFEYFSETQRNKGNFPGRFSGRQFSNSRSEMNVSTLELGDSALYLCASSLEGRGMNEQFFGPGTRLTVL.

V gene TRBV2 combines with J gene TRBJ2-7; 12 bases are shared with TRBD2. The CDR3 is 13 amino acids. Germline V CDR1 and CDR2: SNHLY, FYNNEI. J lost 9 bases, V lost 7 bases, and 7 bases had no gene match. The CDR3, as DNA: TGTGCCAGCACCCTAGCGGGAGGGGAAAGGCAGTACTTC. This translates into CASTLAGGERQYF.

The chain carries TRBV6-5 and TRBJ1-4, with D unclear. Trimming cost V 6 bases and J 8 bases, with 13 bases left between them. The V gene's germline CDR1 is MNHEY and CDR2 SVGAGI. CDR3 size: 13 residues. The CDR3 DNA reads TGTGCCAGCAGCCGCCCGGGAGGGGAAAAACTGTTTTTT. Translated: CASSRPGGEKLFF.

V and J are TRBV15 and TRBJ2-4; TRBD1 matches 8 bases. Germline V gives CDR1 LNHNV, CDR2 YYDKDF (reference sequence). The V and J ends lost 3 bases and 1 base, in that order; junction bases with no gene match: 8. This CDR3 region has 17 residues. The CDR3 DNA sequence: TGTGCCACCAGCAGTGGGGCAGGGGGCTCGGCCAAAAACATTCAGTACTTC. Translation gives CATSSGAGGSAKNIQYF.

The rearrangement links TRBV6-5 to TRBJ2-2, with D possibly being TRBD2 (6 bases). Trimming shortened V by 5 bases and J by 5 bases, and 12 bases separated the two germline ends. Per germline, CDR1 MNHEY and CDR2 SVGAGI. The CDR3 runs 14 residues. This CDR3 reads CASSIRDSTGELFF. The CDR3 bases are TGTGCCAGCAGTATCCGGGACTCAACCGGGGAGCTGTTTTTT.

The CDR3, as DNA: TGCGCCAGCAGCCTCCAGGCTTTGGGACAGGGAACAGGGAACACTGAAGCTTTCTTT. This gives the protein CASSLQALGQGTGNTEAFF. The rearrangement joins TRBV4-1 to TRBJ1-1, with TRBD1 identical over 9 bases. The CDR3 length is 19 residues. CDR1 MGHRA and CDR2 YSYEKL come from the germline V gene. V lost 4 bases, J lost 1 base, and 16 bases stayed unmatched.

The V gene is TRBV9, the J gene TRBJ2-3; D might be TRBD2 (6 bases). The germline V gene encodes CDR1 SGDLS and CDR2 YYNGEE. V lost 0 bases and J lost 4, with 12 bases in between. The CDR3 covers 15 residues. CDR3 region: CASSVGGGESDTQYF. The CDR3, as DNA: TGTGCCAGCAGCGTAGGAGGCGGGGAATCAGATACGCAGTATTTT.

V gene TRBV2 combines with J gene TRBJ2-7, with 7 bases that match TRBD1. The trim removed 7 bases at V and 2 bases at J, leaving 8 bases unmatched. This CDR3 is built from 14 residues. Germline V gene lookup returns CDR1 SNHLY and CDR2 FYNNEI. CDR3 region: CASTRDRWTYEQYF. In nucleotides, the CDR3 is TGTGCCAGCACCAGGGACAGATGGACCTACGAGCAGTACTTC.

The CDR3 reads CASPGLAEDNEQFF. CDR3 nucleotide sequence: TGTGCCAGCCCAGGACTAGCAGAAGACAATGAGCAGTTCTTC. This chain connects TRBV7-9 to TRBJ2-1; 8 bases line up with TRBD2. CDR1 and CDR2 from the germline V gene are SEHNR and FQNEAQ (reference sequence). Unmatched junction bases numbered 8, after V lost 8 bases and J lost 5 bases. The CDR3 loop spans 14 amino acids. The whole variable domain, filled in from reference TRBV7-9 and TRBJ2-1, reads DTGVSQNPRHKITKRGQNVTFRCDPISEHNRLYWYRQTLGQGPEFLTYFQNEAQLEKSRLLSDRFSAERPKGSFSTLEIQRTEQGDSAMYLCASPGLAEDNEQFFGPGTRLTVL.

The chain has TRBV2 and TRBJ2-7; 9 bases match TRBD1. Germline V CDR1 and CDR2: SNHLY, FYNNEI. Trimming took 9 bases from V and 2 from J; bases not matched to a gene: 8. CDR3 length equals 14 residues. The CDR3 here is CASFRDRDTYEQYF. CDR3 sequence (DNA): TGTGCCAGTTTCCGGGACAGGGACACCTACGAGCAGTACTTC.

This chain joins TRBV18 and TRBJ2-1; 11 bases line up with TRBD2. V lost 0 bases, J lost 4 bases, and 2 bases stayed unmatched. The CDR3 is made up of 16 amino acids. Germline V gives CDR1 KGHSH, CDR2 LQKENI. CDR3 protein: CASSPPGTSGYNEQFF. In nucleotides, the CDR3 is TGTGCCAGCTCACCACCTGGGACTAGCGGTTACAATGAGCAGTTCTTC.

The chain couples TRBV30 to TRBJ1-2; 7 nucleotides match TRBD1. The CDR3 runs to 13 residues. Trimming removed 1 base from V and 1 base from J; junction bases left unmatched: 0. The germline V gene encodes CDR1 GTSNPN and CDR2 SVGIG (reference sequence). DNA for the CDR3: TGTGCCTGGAGTGGGGACAGTAACTATGGCTACACCTTC. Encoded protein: CAWSGDSNYGYTF.

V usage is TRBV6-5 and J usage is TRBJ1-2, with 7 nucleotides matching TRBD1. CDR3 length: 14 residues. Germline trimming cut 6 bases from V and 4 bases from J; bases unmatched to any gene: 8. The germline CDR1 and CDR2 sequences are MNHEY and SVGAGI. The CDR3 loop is CASSTQGELYGYTF. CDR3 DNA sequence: TGTGCCAGCAGCACTCAGGGGGAGCTCTATGGCTACACCTTC.

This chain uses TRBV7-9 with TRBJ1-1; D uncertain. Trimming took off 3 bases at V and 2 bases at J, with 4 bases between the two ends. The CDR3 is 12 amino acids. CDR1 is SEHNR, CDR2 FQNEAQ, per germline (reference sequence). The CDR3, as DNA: TGTGCCAGCAGCTTCCCAAACACTGAAGCTTTCTTT. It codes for CASSFPNTEAFF.

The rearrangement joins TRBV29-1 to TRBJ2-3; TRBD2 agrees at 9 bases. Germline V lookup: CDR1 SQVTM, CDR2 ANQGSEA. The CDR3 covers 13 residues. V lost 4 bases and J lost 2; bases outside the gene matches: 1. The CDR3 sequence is CSVASGNTDTQYF. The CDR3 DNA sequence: TGCAGCGTTGCTAGCGGGAACACAGATACGCAGTATTTT.

For the CDR3, the DNA is TGTGCCAGCAGTTATAATTCCGGAAACACCATATATTTT. This codes for CASSYNSGNTIYF. The chain employs TRBV6-5 and TRBJ1-3; D remains ambiguous. The CDR3 runs 13 residues. Trimming stripped 3 bases from V and 4 bases from J, with 7 bases between. Germline assignment: CDR1 MNHEY and CDR2 SVGAGI.

The CDR3 DNA reads TGTGCAAGTCGCTGCCTACAGAAGAACACTGAAGCTTTCTTT. This codes for CASRCLQKNTEAFF. The V gene is TRBV12-2, the J gene TRBJ1-1; the D call of TRBD1 is as the table states it, not checked on the DNA. TRBV12-2 is a pseudogene. The CDR3 contains 14 residues.

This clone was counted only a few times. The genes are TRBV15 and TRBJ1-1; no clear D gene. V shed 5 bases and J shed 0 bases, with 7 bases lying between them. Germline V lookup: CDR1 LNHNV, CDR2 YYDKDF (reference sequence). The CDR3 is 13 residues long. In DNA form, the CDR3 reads TGTGCCACCAGCCAACTGGTGAACACTGAAGCTTTCTTT. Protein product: CATSQLVNTEAFF. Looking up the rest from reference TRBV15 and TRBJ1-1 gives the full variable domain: DAMVIQNPRYQVTQFGKPVTLSCSQTLNHNVMYWYQQKSSQAPKLLFHYYDKDFNNEADTPDNFQSRRPNTSFCFLDIRSPGLGDTAMYLCATSQLVNTEAFFGQGTRLTVV.

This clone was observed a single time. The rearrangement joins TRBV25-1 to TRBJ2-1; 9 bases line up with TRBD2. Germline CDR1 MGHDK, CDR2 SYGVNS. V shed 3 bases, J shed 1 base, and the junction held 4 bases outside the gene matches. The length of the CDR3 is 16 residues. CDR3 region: CASSDAGGRSYNEQFF. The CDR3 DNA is TGTGCCAGCAGTGACGCGGGAGGGCGATCCTACAATGAGCAGTTCTTC.

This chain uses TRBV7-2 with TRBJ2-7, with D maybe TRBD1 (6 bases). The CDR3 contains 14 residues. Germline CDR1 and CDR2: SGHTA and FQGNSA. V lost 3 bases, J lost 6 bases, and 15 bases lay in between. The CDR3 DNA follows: TGTGCCAGCAGCTTGGGGACAAACGGTGGCGAGCAGTACTTC. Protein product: CASSLGTNGGEQYF.

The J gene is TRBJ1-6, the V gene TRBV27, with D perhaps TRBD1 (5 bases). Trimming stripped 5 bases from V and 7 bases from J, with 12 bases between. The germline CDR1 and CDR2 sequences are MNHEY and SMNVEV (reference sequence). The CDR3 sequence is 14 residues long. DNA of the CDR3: TGTGCCAGCAGTCCGGGGGGTTACAATTCACCCCTCCACTTT. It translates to CASSPGGYNSPLHF.

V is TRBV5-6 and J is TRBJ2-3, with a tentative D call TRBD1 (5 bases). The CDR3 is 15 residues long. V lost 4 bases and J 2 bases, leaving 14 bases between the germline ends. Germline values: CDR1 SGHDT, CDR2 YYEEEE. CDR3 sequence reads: CASSRRQGITDTQYF. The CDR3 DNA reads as TGTGCCAGCAGCCGTCGGCAGGGAATCACAGATACGCAGTATTTT.